These 2 T cell receptor beta chains originate from one sample sequenced in a study of T cells after yellow fever vaccination. TCRdb reanalysed the 5' RACE reads using MiXCR and keeps one entry per CDR3 protein. Of some 240,000 distinct CDR3 sequences detected, 5.2% appear once; the ten largest clones hold 2.5% to 4%. The sequencing here drew on CD4+ T cells sorted from PBMCs, taken on the day of the yellow fever booster vaccination. These receptors came from a man aged 18 to 29 who received the YFV17D yellow fever vaccine.

The sample holds many counts of this clonotype. The genes are TRBV6-2 or TRBV6-3 and TRBJ1-5, with D possibly matching TRBD1 (5 bases). The CDR3 spans 16 residues. Germline V gene sequence: CDR1 MNHEY, CDR2 SVGEGT. V was cut by 0 bases and J by 4 bases, with 13 bases left in between. CDR3 loop: CASSYSPGEVNQPQHF. The CDR3 nucleotides read TGTGCCAGCAGTTACTCGCCGGGGGAGGTAAATCAGCCCCAGCATTTT.

This clonotype has at least ten counts. The genes are TRBV7-2 and TRBJ2-5; 11 nucleotides agree with TRBD2. Germline loops: CDR1 SGHTA, CDR2 FQGNSA. This CDR3 comprises 14 residues. With V trimmed by 8 bases and J by 4 bases, 6 bases remained unmatched. CDR3 protein: CASVRLAGTETQYF. DNA for the CDR3: TGTGCCAGCGTACGACTAGCGGGGACAGAGACCCAGTACTTC.